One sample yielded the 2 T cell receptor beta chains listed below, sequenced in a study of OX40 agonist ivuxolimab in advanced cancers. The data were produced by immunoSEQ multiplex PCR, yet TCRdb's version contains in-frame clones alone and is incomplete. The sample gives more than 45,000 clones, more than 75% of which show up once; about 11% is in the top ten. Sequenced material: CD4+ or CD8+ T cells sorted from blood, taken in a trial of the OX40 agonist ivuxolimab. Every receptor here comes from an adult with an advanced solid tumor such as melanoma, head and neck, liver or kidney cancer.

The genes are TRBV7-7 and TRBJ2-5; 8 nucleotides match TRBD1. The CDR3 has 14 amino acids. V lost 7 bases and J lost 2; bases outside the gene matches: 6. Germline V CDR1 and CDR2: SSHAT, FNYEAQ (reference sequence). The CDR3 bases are TGTGCCAGCACCCGGGACAGGAGACAAGAGACCCAGTACTTC. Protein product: CASTRDRRQETQYF.

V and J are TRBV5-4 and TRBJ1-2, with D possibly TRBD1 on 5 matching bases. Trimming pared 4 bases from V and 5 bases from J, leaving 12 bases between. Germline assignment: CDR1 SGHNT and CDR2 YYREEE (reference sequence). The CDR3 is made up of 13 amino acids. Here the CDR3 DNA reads TGTGCCAGCAGCACGGGGGGTTATTATGGCTACACCTTC. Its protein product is CASSTGGYYGYTF.